These T cell receptor beta chains were read from a single sample in a study of blood T cell repertoires in COVID-19. This table comes from immunoSEQ multiplex PCR, and its TCRdb copy is limited to in-frame clones, with some not included. The sample consists of 60,000 to 70,000 clones, around four fifths of them appearing once. The sequenced sample was peripheral blood. Receptors were obtained from a human donor in a cohort sampled during active COVID-19. CDR3s include the opening cysteine and the closing phenylalanine or tryptophan. The order of the fields is CDR3 DNA, CDR3 protein, V gene, CDR3 length, J gene, D gene, clone size. D genes are given only for firm matches. Not all rows give a size; the values are once, few, many and, for expanded clones, a class.

CDR3 DNA: TGTGCCAGCAGCTTAGGGCCGTCCCAAGAGACCCAGTACTTC; CDR3 protein: CASSLGPSQETQYF; V gene: TRBV11-3; CDR3 length: 14; J gene: TRBJ2-5; D gene: NA; clone size: NA
CDR3 DNA: TGTGCCAGCATTCGCGGGACTAGCGGGGACCTACGAGAGTACTTC; CDR3 protein: CASIRGTSGDLREYF; V gene: TRBV6-5; CDR3 length: 15; J gene: TRBJ2-7; D gene: TRBD2; clone size: NA
CDR3 DNA: TGCGCCAGCAGCTTGGGGACAGGGTATGGCTACACCTTC; CDR3 protein: CASSLGTGYGYTF; V gene: TRBV5-1; CDR3 length: 13; J gene: TRBJ1-2; D gene: TRBD1; clone size: NA
CDR3 DNA: TGTGCCACCAGCAACGGACAGGGGTCCTACAATGAGCAGTTCTTC; CDR3 protein: CATSNGQGSYNEQFF; V gene: TRBV15; CDR3 length: 15; J gene: TRBJ2-1; D gene: TRBD1; clone size: many
CDR3 DNA: TGCGCCAGCAGCCCACACAGGGGGGCGCGAGAAAAACTGTTTTTT; CDR3 protein: CASSPHRGAREKLFF; V gene: TRBV5-1; CDR3 length: 15; J gene: TRBJ1-4; D gene: TRBD1; clone size: once
CDR3 DNA: TGCGCCAGCAGCCCGGACAGCTCTAGCAATCAGCCCCAGCATTTT; CDR3 protein: CASSPDSSSNQPQHF; V gene: TRBV5-1; CDR3 length: 15; J gene: TRBJ1-5; D gene: NA; clone size: NA
CDR3 DNA: TGTGCCAGTAGTATTACTGAGAACTATGGCTACACCTTC; CDR3 protein: CASSITENYGYTF; V gene: TRBV19; CDR3 length: 13; J gene: TRBJ1-2; D gene: NA; clone size: NA
CDR3 DNA: TGCAGCGTTGGGGGGGGGACCTCTGGAAACACCATATATTTT; CDR3 protein: CSVGGGTSGNTIYF; V gene: TRBV29-1; CDR3 length: 14; J gene: TRBJ1-3; D gene: NA; clone size: NA
CDR3 DNA: TGTGCCTGGAGTGTGACAGGGGTCCCCTACGAGCAGTACTTC; CDR3 protein: CAWSVTGVPYEQYF; V gene: TRBV30; CDR3 length: 14; J gene: TRBJ2-7; D gene: TRBD1; clone size: NA
CDR3 DNA: TGTGCCAGCAGACTAACAGGGAGCACTGAAGCTTTCTTT; CDR3 protein: CASRLTGSTEAFF; V gene: TRBV27; CDR3 length: 13; J gene: TRBJ1-1; D gene: NA; clone size: NA
CDR3 DNA: TGCGCCAGCAGCTCCGGTGCGGGGGGAGAGTCACCCCTCCACTTT; CDR3 protein: CASSSGAGGESPLHF; V gene: TRBV5-1; CDR3 length: 15; J gene: TRBJ1-6; D gene: NA; clone size: few
CDR3 DNA: TGTGCCAGCAGCACAGGGGGCCCCCGAAGCTCCTACAATGAGCAGTTCTTC; CDR3 protein: CASSTGGPRSSYNEQFF; V gene: TRBV6-2/TRBV6-3; CDR3 length: 17; J gene: TRBJ2-1; D gene: TRBD1; clone size: NA
CDR3 DNA: TGTGCCAGCAGCTTAGAGACGAGGGAGACCCAGTACTTC; CDR3 protein: CASSLETRETQYF; V gene: TRBV11-3; CDR3 length: 13; J gene: TRBJ2-5; D gene: NA; clone size: NA
CDR3 DNA: TGTGCCAGTAGTTACTGGTGGCAGGGGAGCTATGGCTACACCTTC; CDR3 protein: CASSYWWQGSYGYTF; V gene: TRBV19; CDR3 length: 15; J gene: TRBJ1-2; D gene: NA; clone size: few
CDR3 DNA: TGTGCCTGGAGTGAGTCCCCGGGAGGTCAGCCCCAGCATTTT; CDR3 protein: CAWSESPGGQPQHF; V gene: TRBV30; CDR3 length: 14; J gene: TRBJ1-5; D gene: NA; clone size: NA
CDR3 DNA: TGTGCCAGCAGCCCGCCTAATGGAGAGACTGAAGCTTTCTTT; CDR3 protein: CASSPPNGETEAFF; V gene: TRBV5-4; CDR3 length: 14; J gene: TRBJ1-1; D gene: NA; clone size: NA
CDR3 DNA: TGTGCCAGTAGTTTCCTAAAGGCGGGGAACACTGAAGCTTTCTTT; CDR3 protein: CASSFLKAGNTEAFF; V gene: TRBV19; CDR3 length: 15; J gene: TRBJ1-1; D gene: NA; clone size: NA
CDR3 DNA: TGTGCCAGCACCGACTACACTGAAGCTTTCTTT; CDR3 protein: CASTDYTEAFF; V gene: TRBV6-6; CDR3 length: 11; J gene: TRBJ1-1; D gene: NA; clone size: NA
CDR3 DNA: TGTGCCAGCAGCCCCGGGTGGTGGGGGGAGAACACCGGGGAGCTGTTTTTT; CDR3 protein: CASSPGWWGENTGELFF; V gene: TRBV11-2; CDR3 length: 17; J gene: TRBJ2-2; D gene: NA; clone size: few
CDR3 DNA: TGTGCCAGCAGCTTAGGGACTAGCGGGGGCCGGGAGACCCAGTACTTC; CDR3 protein: CASSLGTSGGRETQYF; V gene: TRBV7-3; CDR3 length: 16; J gene: TRBJ2-5; D gene: TRBD2; clone size: NA
CDR3 DNA: TGTGCCAGCAGCCCGGGGGGACTAGCGTCGAGTGAGCAGTTCTTC; CDR3 protein: CASSPGGLASSEQFF; V gene: TRBV9; CDR3 length: 15; J gene: TRBJ2-1; D gene: TRBD2; clone size: NA
CDR3 DNA: TGTGCCAGCAGCCCGACGGGAACCTACAATGAGCAGTTCTTC; CDR3 protein: CASSPTGTYNEQFF; V gene: TRBV28; CDR3 length: 14; J gene: TRBJ2-1; D gene: NA; clone size: NA
CDR3 DNA: TGTGCCAGCAGTCTCCACCGACGGGACACTGAAGCTTTCTTT; CDR3 protein: CASSLHRRDTEAFF; V gene: TRBV6-5; CDR3 length: 14; J gene: TRBJ1-1; D gene: NA; clone size: few
CDR3 DNA: TGTGCCATCAGAGCAGGGGGCTCTGGCTACACCTTC; CDR3 protein: CAIRAGGSGYTF; V gene: TRBV10-3; CDR3 length: 12; J gene: TRBJ1-2; D gene: TRBD1; clone size: NA
CDR3 DNA: TGTGCCAGCAGCCGACAGGGGGTTACTGAAGCTTTCTTT; CDR3 protein: CASSRQGVTEAFF; V gene: TRBV28; CDR3 length: 13; J gene: TRBJ1-1; D gene: TRBD1; clone size: NA
CDR3 DNA: TGTGCCAGCACGAAACAGGATAACACTGAAGCTTTCTTT; CDR3 protein: CASTKQDNTEAFF; V gene: TRBV6-5; CDR3 length: 13; J gene: TRBJ1-1; D gene: NA; clone size: NA
CDR3 DNA: TGCGCCAGCAGCCCGACTAGCGGGGGACTGTTTTTATACTTC; CDR3 protein: CASSPTSGGLFLYF; V gene: TRBV5-1; CDR3 length: 14; J gene: TRBJ2-4; D gene: TRBD2; clone size: once
CDR3 DNA: TGTGCCAGTTCCGGGACGAAGGGAGGTGAGCAGTTCTTC; CDR3 protein: CASSGTKGGEQFF; V gene: TRBV27; CDR3 length: 13; J gene: TRBJ2-1; D gene: NA; clone size: NA
CDR3 DNA: TGTGCCAGCAGTTTGTTATATGAGCAGTTCTTC; CDR3 protein: CASSLLYEQFF; V gene: TRBV12-3/TRBV12-4; CDR3 length: 11; J gene: TRBJ2-1; D gene: NA; clone size: NA
CDR3 DNA: TGTGCCACCAGTGATCCCGCTAGCGGGGGTACAGATACGCAGTATTTT; CDR3 protein: CATSDPASGGTDTQYF; V gene: TRBV24-1; CDR3 length: 16; J gene: TRBJ2-3; D gene: TRBD2; clone size: NA
CDR3 DNA: TGTGCCAGCAGCTTGGTATTGTTGGGACAGGGCCATTCACCCCTCCACTTT; CDR3 protein: CASSLVLLGQGHSPLHF; V gene: TRBV5-6; CDR3 length: 17; J gene: TRBJ1-6; D gene: TRBD1; clone size: few
CDR3 DNA: TGTGCCAGTAGTCCAAATACGGGGGGTGATGAAAAACTGTTTTTT; CDR3 protein: CASSPNTGGDEKLFF; V gene: TRBV19; CDR3 length: 15; J gene: TRBJ1-4; D gene: NA; clone size: NA
CDR3 DNA: TGTGCCAGCAGTCCCGTCGGGACTAGCGGATACAATGAGCAGTTCTTC; CDR3 protein: CASSPVGTSGYNEQFF; V gene: TRBV25-1; CDR3 length: 16; J gene: TRBJ2-1; D gene: TRBD2; clone size: NA
CDR3 DNA: TGTGCCAGCAGTGCAAAGACAGGGGGCGGTCAGCCCCAGCATTTT; CDR3 protein: CASSAKTGGGQPQHF; V gene: TRBV28; CDR3 length: 15; J gene: TRBJ1-5; D gene: TRBD1; clone size: NA
CDR3 DNA: TGTGCCAGCCGACGGGACAGCTCCTACAATGAGCAGTTCTTC; CDR3 protein: CASRRDSSYNEQFF; V gene: TRBV18; CDR3 length: 14; J gene: TRBJ2-1; D gene: TRBD1; clone size: NA
CDR3 DNA: TGTGCCAGCACCCCGGTCAGGGTCGGAACTGAAGCTTTCTTT; CDR3 protein: CASTPVRVGTEAFF; V gene: TRBV6-6; CDR3 length: 14; J gene: TRBJ1-1; D gene: NA; clone size: NA
CDR3 DNA: TGCGCCAGCAGCCAAGAAGCAGGGTCTACTGAAGCTTTCTTT; CDR3 protein: CASSQEAGSTEAFF; V gene: TRBV4-3; CDR3 length: 14; J gene: TRBJ1-1; D gene: NA; clone size: NA
CDR3 DNA: TGTGCCAGCTCATTCAGACAGGGGAACACCGGGGAGCTGTTTTTT; CDR3 protein: CASSFRQGNTGELFF; V gene: TRBV18; CDR3 length: 15; J gene: TRBJ2-2; D gene: TRBD1; clone size: few
CDR3 DNA: TGTGCCAGCAGTTTCTACGGTACAGATGCTTTCTTT; CDR3 protein: CASSFYGTDAFF; V gene: TRBV12-3/TRBV12-4; CDR3 length: 12; J gene: TRBJ1-1; D gene: NA; clone size: few
CDR3 DNA: TGTGCCAGCAGAGGGACTAGCGGATACAATGAGCAGTTCTTC; CDR3 protein: CASRGTSGYNEQFF; V gene: TRBV28; CDR3 length: 14; J gene: TRBJ2-1; D gene: TRBD2; clone size: NA
CDR3 DNA: TGTGCCAGCAGCCTAGGACAGGGCCGAGCAGATACGCAGTATTTT; CDR3 protein: CASSLGQGRADTQYF; V gene: TRBV5-8; CDR3 length: 15; J gene: TRBJ2-3; D gene: TRBD1; clone size: NA
CDR3 DNA: TGTGCCAGCAGCCCCCTGGGGTCCTGGACAGGGAATAACGAGCAGTACTTC; CDR3 protein: CASSPLGSWTGNNEQYF; V gene: TRBV3-1/TRBV3-2; CDR3 length: 17; J gene: TRBJ2-7; D gene: TRBD1; clone size: NA
CDR3 DNA: TGTGCCACCCAGGACAGGGAGGAAGCTTTCTTT; CDR3 protein: CATQDREEAFF; V gene: TRBV2; CDR3 length: 11; J gene: TRBJ1-1; D gene: TRBD1; clone size: NA
CDR3 DNA: TGTGCCATCTCGGGACAGGGATCCGTCACTGAAGCTTTCTTT; CDR3 protein: CAISGQGSVTEAFF; V gene: TRBV2; CDR3 length: 14; J gene: TRBJ1-1; D gene: TRBD1; clone size: NA
CDR3 DNA: TGTGCCAGCACTACCCAGGGTATTAACAATCAGCCCCAGCATTTT; CDR3 protein: CASTTQGINNQPQHF; V gene: TRBV6-5; CDR3 length: 15; J gene: TRBJ1-5; D gene: NA; clone size: NA
CDR3 DNA: TGCGCCAGCAGCCTCAACAGGGATGGTGAAAAACTGTTTTTT; CDR3 protein: CASSLNRDGEKLFF; V gene: TRBV5-1; CDR3 length: 14; J gene: TRBJ1-4; D gene: NA; clone size: few
CDR3 DNA: TGTGCCAGCAGAGACAGGGGGCGGACCTACGAGCAGTACTTC; CDR3 protein: CASRDRGRTYEQYF; V gene: TRBV6-5; CDR3 length: 14; J gene: TRBJ2-7; D gene: TRBD1; clone size: NA
CDR3 DNA: TGTGCCAGCAGCTTAGATGCTGGGGCAGGGGGCGACGAGCAGTACTTC; CDR3 protein: CASSLDAGAGGDEQYF; V gene: TRBV7-2; CDR3 length: 16; J gene: TRBJ2-7; D gene: TRBD1; clone size: once
CDR3 DNA: TGTGCCAGCAGTCTGGGCCTCTCTGGAAACACCATATATTTT; CDR3 protein: CASSLGLSGNTIYF; V gene: TRBV6-5; CDR3 length: 14; J gene: TRBJ1-3; D gene: NA; clone size: NA
CDR3 DNA: TGCGCCAGCAGCTCAAACGACAGGGGTGCCTATGGCTACACCTTC; CDR3 protein: CASSSNDRGAYGYTF; V gene: TRBV5-1; CDR3 length: 15; J gene: TRBJ1-2; D gene: TRBD1; clone size: NA
CDR3 DNA: TGCGCCAGCAGCTTTAGAGGGTTTGAAGCTTTCTTT; CDR3 protein: CASSFRGFEAFF; V gene: TRBV5-1; CDR3 length: 12; J gene: TRBJ1-1; D gene: NA; clone size: NA